This T cell receptor (beta chain) appears in the sequencing data of a study of regulatory T cells in long-lasting Graves disease. At the level of the study: For under 3 months, newly diagnosed Graves' patients had been taking antithyroid drugs.

The TCR beta library used iRepertoire HTBI primers with Arm-PCR amplification of CDR3. MiXCR, run by TCRdb on the multiplex PCR reads, gives a single entry per CDR3 protein. The sample lists 550,000 to 600,000 distinct CDR3 sequences, approximately 16% seen once, with around 12% in the top ten. Time point in this sample: newly diagnosed GD, antithyroid drugs for less than 3 months. RNA extracted from PBMCs served as the sequencing template. These data are also associated with another study on T cells in Graves' hyperthyroidism and ophthalmopathy.

This clonotype originated in a man between 18 and 29 years old with Graves disease. The specimen was peripheral blood mononuclear cells (PBMCs), collected at new diagnosis, from a patient treated with antithyroid drugs.

DNA of the CDR3: TGTGCCAGCATAAGGACGGTCCAAGAGACCCAGTACTTC. This sequence encodes CASIRTVQETQYF. The chain links TRBV6-2 or TRBV6-3 to TRBJ2-5; D gene unclear. Germline loops: CDR1 MNHEY, CDR2 SVGEGT. This CDR3 has 13 residues. V lost 7 bases and J lost 1, with 10 bases in between.